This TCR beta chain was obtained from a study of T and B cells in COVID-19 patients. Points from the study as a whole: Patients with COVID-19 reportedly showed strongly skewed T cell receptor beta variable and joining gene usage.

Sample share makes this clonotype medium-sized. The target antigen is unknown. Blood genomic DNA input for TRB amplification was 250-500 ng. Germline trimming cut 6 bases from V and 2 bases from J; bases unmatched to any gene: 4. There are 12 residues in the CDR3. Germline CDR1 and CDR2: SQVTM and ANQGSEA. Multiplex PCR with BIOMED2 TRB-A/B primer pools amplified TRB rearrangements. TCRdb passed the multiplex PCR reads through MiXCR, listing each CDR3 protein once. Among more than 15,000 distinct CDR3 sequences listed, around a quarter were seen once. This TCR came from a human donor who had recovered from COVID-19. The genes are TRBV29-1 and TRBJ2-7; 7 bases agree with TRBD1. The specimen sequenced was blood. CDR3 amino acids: CSVRQGPYEQYF. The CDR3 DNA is TGCAGCGTGCGACAGGGACCCTACGAGCAGTACTTC.